This TCR beta chain was profiled in a study of response to subunit inactivated influenza vaccine (dated by TCRdb to the late 2010s). About the investigation overall: Deep quantitative T cell receptor repertoire profiling was used in the study to track responses to a trivalent subunit inactivated influenza vaccine. The study at large found these results: The authors suggested that each seasonal influenza vaccination may recruit only a limited number of new T cells.

The method was RT-PCR. The instrument was an Illumina HiSeq 2500. The raw public data were reprocessed by TCRdb itself: fastp quality trimming at Q25, MiXCR clonotype calling, in-frame beta chains only. Under each unique CDR3 protein, matching rows form one entry showing the most common genes and DNA. The sample table shows about 530,000 distinct CDR3 sequences, and approximately 10% are seen once. The biggest ten clones account for roughly 10% of the sample. V loses 5 bases at its end and J loses 4 bases; junction bases beyond the gene matches: 8. The CDR3 starts with the cysteine, ends with the phenylalanine, and has 15 residues. This entry keeps only the CDR3 DNA: 45 bases, framed from base 1. Via the germline V gene (reference sequence), CDR1 is SSHAT and CDR2 FNYEAQ. There are a few counts of this clonotype. What antigen it recognizes has not been identified. Nothing much larger sits one base from this clone, and base qualities are not available.

The receptor comes from a man in his fifties who received an inactivated influenza vaccine. Donor details come from another sample of the same person, matched by shared clones. The sequenced sample was PBMCs from blood, obtained on the day of vaccination. In this chain, TRBV7-7 is recombined with TRBJ2-3, and 8 junctional nucleotides match TRBD1. In nucleotides, the sequence is TGTGCCAGCAGCAGGACAGGGAGTAGGGCAGATACGCAGTATTTT. Its product reads: CASSRTGSRADTQYF.